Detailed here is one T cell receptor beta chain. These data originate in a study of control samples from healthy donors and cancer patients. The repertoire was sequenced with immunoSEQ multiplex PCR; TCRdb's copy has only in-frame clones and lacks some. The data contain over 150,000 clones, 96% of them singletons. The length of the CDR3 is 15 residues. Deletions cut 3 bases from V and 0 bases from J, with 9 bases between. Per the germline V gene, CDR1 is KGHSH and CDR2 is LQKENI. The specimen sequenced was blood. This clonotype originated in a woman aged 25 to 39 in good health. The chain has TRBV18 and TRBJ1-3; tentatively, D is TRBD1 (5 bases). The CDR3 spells CASSPGLLSGNTIYF. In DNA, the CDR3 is TGTGCCAGCTCACCGGGACTACTCTCTGGAAACACCATATATTTT.